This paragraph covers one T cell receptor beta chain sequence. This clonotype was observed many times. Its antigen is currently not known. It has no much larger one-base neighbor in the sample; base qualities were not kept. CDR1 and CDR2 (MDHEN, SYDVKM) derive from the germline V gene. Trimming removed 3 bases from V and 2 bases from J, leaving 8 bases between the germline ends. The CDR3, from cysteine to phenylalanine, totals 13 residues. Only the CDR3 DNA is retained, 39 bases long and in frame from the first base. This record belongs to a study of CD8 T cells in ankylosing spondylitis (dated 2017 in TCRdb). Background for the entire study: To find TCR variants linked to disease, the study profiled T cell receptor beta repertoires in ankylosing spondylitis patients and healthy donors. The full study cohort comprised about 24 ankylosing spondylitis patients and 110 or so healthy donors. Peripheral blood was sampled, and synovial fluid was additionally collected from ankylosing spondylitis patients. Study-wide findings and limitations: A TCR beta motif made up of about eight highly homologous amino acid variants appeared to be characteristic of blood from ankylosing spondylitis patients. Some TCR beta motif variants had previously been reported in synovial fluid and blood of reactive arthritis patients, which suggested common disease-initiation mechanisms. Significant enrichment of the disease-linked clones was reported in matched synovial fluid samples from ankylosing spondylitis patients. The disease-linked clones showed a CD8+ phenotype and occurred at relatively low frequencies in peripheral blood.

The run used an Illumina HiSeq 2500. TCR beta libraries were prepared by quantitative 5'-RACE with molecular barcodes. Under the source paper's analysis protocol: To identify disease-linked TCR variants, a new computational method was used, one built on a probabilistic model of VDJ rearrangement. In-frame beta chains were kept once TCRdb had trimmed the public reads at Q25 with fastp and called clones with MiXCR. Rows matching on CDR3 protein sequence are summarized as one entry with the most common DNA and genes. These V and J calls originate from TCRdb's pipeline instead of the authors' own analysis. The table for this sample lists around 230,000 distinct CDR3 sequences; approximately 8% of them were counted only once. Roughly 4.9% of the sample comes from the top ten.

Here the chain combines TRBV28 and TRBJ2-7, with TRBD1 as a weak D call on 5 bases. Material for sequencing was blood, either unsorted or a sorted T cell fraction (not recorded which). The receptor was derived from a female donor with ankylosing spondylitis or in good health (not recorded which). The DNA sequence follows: TGTGCCAGCAGTTTTACAGGAACCTACGAGCAGTACTTC. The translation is CASSFTGTYEQYF.